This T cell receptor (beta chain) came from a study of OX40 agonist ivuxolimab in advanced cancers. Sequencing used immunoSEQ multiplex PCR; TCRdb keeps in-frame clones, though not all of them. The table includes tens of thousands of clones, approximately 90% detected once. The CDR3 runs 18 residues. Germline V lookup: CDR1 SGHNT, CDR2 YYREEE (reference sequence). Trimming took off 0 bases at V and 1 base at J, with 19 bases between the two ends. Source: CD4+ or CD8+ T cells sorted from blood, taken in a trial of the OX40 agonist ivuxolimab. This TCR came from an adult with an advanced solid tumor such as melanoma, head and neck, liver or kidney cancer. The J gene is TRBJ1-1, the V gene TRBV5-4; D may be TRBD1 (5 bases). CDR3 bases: TGTGCCAGCAGCTTGGAGCGGGGCGTCCTAGTCAGGAACACTGAAGCTTTCTTT. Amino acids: CASSLERGVLVRNTEAFF.